These T cell receptor beta chains were read from a single sample in a study of blood T cells in healthy people across ages. TCRdb re-called the 5' RACE reads with MiXCR, one entry per CDR3 protein. The data show approximately 960,000 distinct CDR3 sequences, almost 30% seen once. The data also belong to a second study, concerning T cells of mothers and their children.

Sequencing was performed on blood. Receptor source: a woman aged 40 to 49 in good health. CDR3s include the opening cysteine and the closing phenylalanine or tryptophan. Fields, in order: V gene, CDR3 length, D gene, clone size, J gene, CDR3 protein, CDR3 DNA. The D gene is left open where the match is weak. Only part of the rows carry a size: once, few, many, or a class if the clone is expanded.

TRBV7-2	15	NA	few	TRBJ2-7	CASSFEVVSYNEQYF	TGTGCCAGCAGCTTCGAGGTGGTCTCCTACAATGAGCAGTACTTC
TRBV5-1	16	NA	few	TRBJ2-2	CASSLGGTSGAGELFF	TGCGCCAGCAGCTTGGGAGGCACGTCCGGGGCCGGGGAGCTGTTTTTT
TRBV6-2/TRBV6-3	13	NA	few	TRBJ1-5	CASIGGAYQPQHF	TGTGCCAGCATTGGAGGGGCGTATCAGCCCCAGCATTTT
TRBV4-3	15	NA	many	TRBJ1-2	CASSQDPLSNYGYTF	TGCGCCAGCAGCCAAGATCCGCTGAGTAACTATGGCTACACCTTC
TRBV3-1	15	NA	NA	TRBJ1-1	CASSQERGSYTEAFF	TGTGCCAGCAGCCAAGAGCGTGGGTCTTACACTGAAGCTTTCTTT
TRBV7-9	15	NA	few	TRBJ2-3	CASSLGDGGADTQYF	TGTGCCAGCAGCCTCGGGGACGGGGGAGCAGATACGCAGTATTTT
TRBV28	15	TRBD1	NA	TRBJ2-7	CASRLQLQGYDEQYF	TGTGCCAGCAGGTTGCAATTACAGGGGTATGACGAGCAGTACTTC
TRBV7-9	15	NA	many	TRBJ2-5	CASSLVGEIQETQYF	TGTGCCAGCAGCTTAGTAGGGGAGATCCAAGAGACCCAGTACTTC
TRBV5-1	18	NA	NA	TRBJ2-2	CASSWRASFLANTGELFF	TGCGCCAGCAGCTGGCGGGCGAGTTTCCTCGCGAACACCGGGGAGCTGTTTTTT
TRBV29-1	17	TRBD1	NA	TRBJ2-5	CSVAGQGAYLPYNEQYF	TGCAGCGTTGCGGGACAGGGGGCTTATCTACCCTACAATGAGCAGTACTTC
TRBV12-3/TRBV12-4	15	NA	NA	TRBJ1-2	CASSPQRTGGSGYTF	TGTGCCAGCAGTCCCCAGCGTACCGGCGGCAGTGGCTACACCTTC
TRBV7-2	16	NA	NA	TRBJ1-2	CASSPGGGAGNYGYTF	TGTGCCAGCAGCCCGGGAGGGGGGGCTGGTAACTATGGCTACACCTTC
TRBV5-6	16	NA	many	TRBJ2-1	CASSLDRFQPGNEQFF	TGTGCCAGCAGCCTTGATCGGTTCCAGCCCGGCAATGAGCAGTTCTTC
TRBV7-3	15	TRBD1	NA	TRBJ2-2	CASSPGQGWAGELFF	TGTGCCAGCAGCCCCGGACAGGGATGGGCCGGGGAGCTGTTTTTT
TRBV6-2/TRBV6-3	14	TRBD1	NA	TRBJ2-7	CASSGRTGHYEQYF	TGTGCCAGCAGTGGAAGGACAGGGCATTACGAGCAGTACTTC
TRBV2	16	TRBD2	NA	TRBJ2-3	CASILSSGDITDTQYF	TGTGCCAGCATACTCTCTAGCGGGGACATCACAGATACGCAGTATTTT
TRBV5-1	16	TRBD1	many	TRBJ2-7	CASSLVIGQGGHEQYF	TGCGCCAGCAGCTTGGTCATAGGACAGGGGGGCCACGAGCAGTACTTC
TRBV6-1	20	TRBD2	NA	TRBJ2-3	CASSEDGVVAGRPSTDTQYF	TGTGCCAGCAGTGAAGACGGGGTGGTAGCGGGGAGGCCTAGCACAGATACGCAGTATTTT
TRBV5-1	15	NA	NA	TRBJ1-2	CASSPDGGVGYGYTF	TGCGCCAGCAGCCCGGACGGGGGCGTCGGCTATGGCTACACCTTC
TRBV28	13	NA	many	TRBJ2-7	CASSLAGNDEQYF	TGTGCCAGCAGTTTGGCAGGGAACGACGAGCAGTACTTC
TRBV7-9	15	NA	few	TRBJ2-1	CASSLALQGSNEQFF	TGTGCCAGCAGCTTAGCTCTGCAGGGATCCAATGAGCAGTTCTTC
TRBV20-1	17	TRBD2	NA	TRBJ2-3	CSARSGGEFRLTDTQYF	TGCAGTGCTAGGAGCGGGGGGGAGTTCAGACTCACAGATACGCAGTATTTT
TRBV12-3/TRBV12-4	15	TRBD1	NA	TRBJ2-1	CASSSRQGYQETQFF	TGTGCCAGCAGTTCCAGACAGGGTTACCAAGAGACCCAGTTCTTC
TRBV7-9	16	NA	many	TRBJ2-5	CASSLAGGSWQETQYF	TGTGCCAGCAGCTTAGCAGGGGGAAGTTGGCAAGAGACCCAGTACTTC
TRBV6-5	14	NA	many	TRBJ2-7	CASSYSTITDEQYF	TGTGCCAGCAGTTACTCAACCATCACAGACGAGCAGTACTTC
TRBV18	15	TRBD1	few	TRBJ2-3	CASSPDRVRLHTQYF	TGTGCCAGCTCACCAGACAGGGTGAGACTGCATACGCAGTATTTT
TRBV29-1	17	TRBD1	few	TRBJ1-4	CSVDTGGPYTTNETLFF	TGCAGCGTTGACACAGGGGGCCCTTACACAACTAATGAAACACTGTTTTTT
TRBV9	15	NA	NA	TRBJ1-1	CASSAGSGLNTEAFF	TGTGCCAGCAGCGCAGGGTCGGGATTGAACACTGAAGCTTTCTTT
TRBV25-1	15	NA	few	TRBJ2-1	CASTQAARGYNEQFF	TGTGCCAGCACCCAGGCAGCGAGGGGATACAATGAGCAGTTCTTC